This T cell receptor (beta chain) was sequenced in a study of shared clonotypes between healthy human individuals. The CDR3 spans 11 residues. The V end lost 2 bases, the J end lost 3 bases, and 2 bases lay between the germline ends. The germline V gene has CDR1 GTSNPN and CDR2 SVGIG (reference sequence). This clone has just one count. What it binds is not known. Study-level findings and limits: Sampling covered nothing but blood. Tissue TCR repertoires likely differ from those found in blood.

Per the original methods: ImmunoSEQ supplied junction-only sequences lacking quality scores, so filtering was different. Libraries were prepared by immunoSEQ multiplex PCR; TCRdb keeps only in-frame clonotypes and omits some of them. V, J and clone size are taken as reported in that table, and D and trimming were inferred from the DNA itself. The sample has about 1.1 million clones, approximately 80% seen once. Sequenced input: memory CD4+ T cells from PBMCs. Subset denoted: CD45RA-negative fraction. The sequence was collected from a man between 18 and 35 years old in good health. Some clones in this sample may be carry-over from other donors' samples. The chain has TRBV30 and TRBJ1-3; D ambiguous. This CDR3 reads CAWSNGNTIYF. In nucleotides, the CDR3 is TGTGCCTGGAGTAATGGAAACACCATATATTTT.